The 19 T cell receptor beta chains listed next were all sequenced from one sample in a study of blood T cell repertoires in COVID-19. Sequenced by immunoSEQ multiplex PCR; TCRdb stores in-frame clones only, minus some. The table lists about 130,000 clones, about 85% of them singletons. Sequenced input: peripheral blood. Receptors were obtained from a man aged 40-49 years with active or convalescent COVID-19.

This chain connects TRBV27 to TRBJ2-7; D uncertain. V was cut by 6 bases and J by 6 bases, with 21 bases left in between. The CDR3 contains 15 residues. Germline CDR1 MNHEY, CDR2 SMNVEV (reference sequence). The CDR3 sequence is CASSNAGSPSAEQYF. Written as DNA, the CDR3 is TGTGCCAGCAGCAACGCCGGGTCCCCAAGCGCCGAGCAGTACTTC.

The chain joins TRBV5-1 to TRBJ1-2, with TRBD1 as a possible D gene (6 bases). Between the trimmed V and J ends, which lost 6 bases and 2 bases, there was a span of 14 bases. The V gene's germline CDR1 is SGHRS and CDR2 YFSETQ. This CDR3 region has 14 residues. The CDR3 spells CASTTAGANYGYTF. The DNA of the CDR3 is TGCGCCAGCACTACGGCAGGGGCGAACTATGGCTACACCTTC.

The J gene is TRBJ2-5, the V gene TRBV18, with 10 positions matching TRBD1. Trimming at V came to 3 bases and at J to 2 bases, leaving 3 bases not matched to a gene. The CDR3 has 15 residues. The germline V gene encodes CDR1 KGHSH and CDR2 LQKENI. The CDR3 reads CASSPRTGGQETQYF. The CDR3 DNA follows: TGTGCCAGCTCACCTAGGACAGGGGGGCAAGAGACCCAGTACTTC.

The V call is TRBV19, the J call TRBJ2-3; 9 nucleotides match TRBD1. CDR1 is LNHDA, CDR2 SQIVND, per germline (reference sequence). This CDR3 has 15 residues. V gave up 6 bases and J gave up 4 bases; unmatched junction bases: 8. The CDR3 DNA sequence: TGTGCCAGTAGGGCCCACAGGGGGCGTTCAGATACGCAGTATTTT. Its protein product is CASRAHRGRSDTQYF.

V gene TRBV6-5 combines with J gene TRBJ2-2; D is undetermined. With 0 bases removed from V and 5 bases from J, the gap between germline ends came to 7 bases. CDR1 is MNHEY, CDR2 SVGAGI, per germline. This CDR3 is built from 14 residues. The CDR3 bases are TGTGCCAGCAGTTACTCGATGACAACCGGGGAGCTGTTTTTT. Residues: CASSYSMTTGELFF.

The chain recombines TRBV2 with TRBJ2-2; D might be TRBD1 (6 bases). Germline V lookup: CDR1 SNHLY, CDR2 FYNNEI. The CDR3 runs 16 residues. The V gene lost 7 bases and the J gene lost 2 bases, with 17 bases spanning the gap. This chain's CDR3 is CASKFGTLLNTGELFF. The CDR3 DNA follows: TGTGCCAGCAAGTTCGGGACACTACTTAACACCGGGGAGCTGTTTTTT.

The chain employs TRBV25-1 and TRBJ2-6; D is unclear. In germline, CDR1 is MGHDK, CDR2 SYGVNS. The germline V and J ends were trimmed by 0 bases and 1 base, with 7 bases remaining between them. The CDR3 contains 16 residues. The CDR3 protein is CASSEYGRSGANVLTF. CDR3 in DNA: TGTGCCAGCAGTGAATATGGGCGTTCTGGGGCCAACGTCCTGACTTTC.

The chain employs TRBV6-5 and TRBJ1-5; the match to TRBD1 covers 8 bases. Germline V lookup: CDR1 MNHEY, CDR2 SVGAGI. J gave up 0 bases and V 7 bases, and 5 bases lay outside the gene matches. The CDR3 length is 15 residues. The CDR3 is CASNPTGDSNQPQHF. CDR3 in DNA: TGTGCCAGCAACCCGACAGGGGATAGCAATCAGCCCCAGCATTTT.

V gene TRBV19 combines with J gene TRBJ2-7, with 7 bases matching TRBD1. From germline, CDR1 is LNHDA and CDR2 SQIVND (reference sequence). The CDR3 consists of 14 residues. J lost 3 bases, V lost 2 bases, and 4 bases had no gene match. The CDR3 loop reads CASSITGTDYEQYF. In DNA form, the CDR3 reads TGTGCCAGTAGTATAACCGGGACAGACTACGAGCAGTACTTC. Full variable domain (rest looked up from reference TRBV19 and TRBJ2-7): DGGITQSPKYLFRKEGQNVTLSCEQNLNHDAMYWYRQDPGQGLRLIYYSQIVNDFQKGDIAEGYSVSREKKESFPLTVTSAQKNPTAFYLCASSITGTDYEQYFGPGTRLTVT.

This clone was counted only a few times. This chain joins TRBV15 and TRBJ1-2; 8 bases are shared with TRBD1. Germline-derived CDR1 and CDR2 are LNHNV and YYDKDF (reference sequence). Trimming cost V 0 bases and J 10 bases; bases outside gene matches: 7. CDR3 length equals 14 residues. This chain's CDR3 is CATSREGRGPDYTF. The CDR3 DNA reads TGTGCCACCAGCAGAGAAGGCAGGGGGCCGGACTACACCTTC. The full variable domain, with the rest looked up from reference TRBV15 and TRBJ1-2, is DAMVIQNPRYQVTQFGKPVTLSCSQTLNHNVMYWYQQKSSQAPKLLFHYYDKDFNNEADTPDNFQSRRPNTSFCFLDIRSPGLGDTAMYLCATSREGRGPDYTFGSGTRLTVV.

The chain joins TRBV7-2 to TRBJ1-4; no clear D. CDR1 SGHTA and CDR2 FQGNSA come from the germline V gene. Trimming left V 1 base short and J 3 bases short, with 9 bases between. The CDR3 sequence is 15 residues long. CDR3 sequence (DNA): TGTGCCAGCAGCTTAGGTGGCACCTCTAATGAAAAACTGTTTTTT. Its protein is CASSLGGTSNEKLFF.

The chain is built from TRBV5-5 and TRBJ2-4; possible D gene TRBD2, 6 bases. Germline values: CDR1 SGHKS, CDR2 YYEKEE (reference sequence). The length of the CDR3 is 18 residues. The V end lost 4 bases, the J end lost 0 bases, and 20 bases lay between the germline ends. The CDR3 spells CASSVGVDGGLAKNIQYF. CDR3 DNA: TGTGCCAGCAGCGTTGGGGTAGACGGGGGTTTAGCCAAAAACATTCAGTACTTC. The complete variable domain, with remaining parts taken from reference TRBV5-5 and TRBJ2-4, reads DAGVTQSPTHLIKTRGQQVTLRCSPISGHKSVSWYQQVLGQGPQFIFQYYEKEERGRGNFPDRFSARQFPNYSSELNVNALLLGDSALYLCASSVGVDGGLAKNIQYFGAGTRLSVL.

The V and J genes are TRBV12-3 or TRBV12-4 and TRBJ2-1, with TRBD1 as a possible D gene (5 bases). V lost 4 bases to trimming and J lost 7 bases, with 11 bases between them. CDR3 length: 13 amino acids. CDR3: CASSSRQGNEQFF. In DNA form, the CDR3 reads TGTGCCAGCAGTTCAAGGCAGGGAAATGAGCAGTTCTTC.

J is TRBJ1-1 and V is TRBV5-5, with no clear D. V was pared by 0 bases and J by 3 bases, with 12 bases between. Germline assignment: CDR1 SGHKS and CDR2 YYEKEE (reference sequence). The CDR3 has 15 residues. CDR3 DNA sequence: TGTGCCAGCAGCTTGGGGGTCGGTGGGCACACTGAAGCTTTCTTT. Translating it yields CASSLGVGGHTEAFF.

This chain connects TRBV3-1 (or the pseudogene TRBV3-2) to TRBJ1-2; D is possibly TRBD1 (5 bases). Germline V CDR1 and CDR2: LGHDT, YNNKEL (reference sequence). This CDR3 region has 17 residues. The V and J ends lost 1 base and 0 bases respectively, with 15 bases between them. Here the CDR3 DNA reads TGTGCCAGCAGCCAAGTTGCAGGGTACCAACCTAACTATGGCTACACCTTC. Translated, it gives CASSQVAGYQPNYGYTF.

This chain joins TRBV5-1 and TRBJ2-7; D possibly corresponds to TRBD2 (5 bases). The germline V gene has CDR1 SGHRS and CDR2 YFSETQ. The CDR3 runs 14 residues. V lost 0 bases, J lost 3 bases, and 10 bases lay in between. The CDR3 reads CASSLDVANYEQYF. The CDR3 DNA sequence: TGCGCCAGCAGCTTGGACGTAGCGAACTACGAGCAGTACTTC.

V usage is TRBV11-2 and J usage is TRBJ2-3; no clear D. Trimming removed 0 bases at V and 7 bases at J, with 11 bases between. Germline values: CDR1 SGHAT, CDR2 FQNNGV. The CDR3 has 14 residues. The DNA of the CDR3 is TGTGCCAGCAGCTTAGAGACGGGTGTGAATACGCAGTATTTT. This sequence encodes CASSLETGVNTQYF.

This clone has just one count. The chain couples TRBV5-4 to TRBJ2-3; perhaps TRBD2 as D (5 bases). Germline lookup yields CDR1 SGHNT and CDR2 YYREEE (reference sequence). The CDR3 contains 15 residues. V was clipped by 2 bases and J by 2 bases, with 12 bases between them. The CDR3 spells CASSFRDQPTDTQYF. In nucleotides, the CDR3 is TGTGCCAGCAGCTTCCGGGATCAACCCACAGATACGCAGTATTTT.

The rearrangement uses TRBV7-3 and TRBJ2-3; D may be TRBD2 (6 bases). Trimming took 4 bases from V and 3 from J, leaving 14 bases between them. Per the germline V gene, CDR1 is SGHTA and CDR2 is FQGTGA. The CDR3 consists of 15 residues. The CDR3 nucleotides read TGTGCCAGCAGCTCCACCGGGGGTAGAACAGATACGCAGTATTTT. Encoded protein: CASSSTGGRTDTQYF.